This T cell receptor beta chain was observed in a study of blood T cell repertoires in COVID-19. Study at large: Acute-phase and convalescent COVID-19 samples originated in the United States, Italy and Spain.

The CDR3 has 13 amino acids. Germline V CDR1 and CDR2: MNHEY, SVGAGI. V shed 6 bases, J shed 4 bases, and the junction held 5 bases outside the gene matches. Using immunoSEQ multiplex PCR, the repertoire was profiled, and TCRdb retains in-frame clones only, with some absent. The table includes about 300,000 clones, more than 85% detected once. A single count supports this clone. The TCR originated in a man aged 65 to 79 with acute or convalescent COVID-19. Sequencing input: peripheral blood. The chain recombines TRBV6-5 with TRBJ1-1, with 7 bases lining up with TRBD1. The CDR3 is CASRYNRGTEAFF. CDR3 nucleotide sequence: TGTGCCAGCAGGTATAACAGGGGCACTGAAGCTTTCTTT.